This T cell receptor (beta chain) was identified during a study of blood T cell repertoires in COVID-19 (dated by TCRdb to the early 2020s). Regarding the complete study: Collaborator samples came from the United States, Italy and Spain and covered acute and convalescent phases of COVID-19. Where HLA class I and class II types were available, the types were taken from metadata supplied by the sample provider, not from assay-based typing. The material from the prospective study consisted of cDNA or gDNA derived from T cells, B-cell-depleted T cells, or PBMCs. The samples were drawn from two sources: the first 160 participants of the ongoing ImmuneRACE study, and 950 to 1,500 subjects contributed by 6 global collaborators. The repertoires were released in a freely available public database meant as a resource for research on the immune response to SARS-CoV-2. Nearly every sample came with metadata listing a de-identified subject ID, COVID-19 status, age in years and sex. Subjects who had been exposed to COVID-19, were actively infected with it, or had recovered from it provided the deeply sampled blood TCRbeta repertoires that made up the dataset. Results the study describes overall, beyond this receptor: Clinical and demographic metadata were provided uncurated, with the amount varying by source and participant.

The germline V gene supplies CDR1 MDHEN and CDR2 SYDVKM. Unmatched junction bases come to 6, with V trimmed by 11 bases and J by 0 bases. There are 14 amino acids in the CDR3, from cysteine to phenylalanine inclusive. Of all the DNA, just the CDR3 is kept, 42 bases in frame from base 1. The immunoSEQ Assay, a bias-controlled multiplex PCR, was used to amplify TCRbeta CDR3 regions from genomic DNA. The paper's processing steps were these. The number of nucleated cells in each sample was estimated by amplification of reference gene primers within the assay. To quantify the absolute abundance of each unique TCRbeta CDR3 rearrangement, sequence reads were collapsed and filtered. Productive Simpson clonality was computed per sample as the square root of Simpson's diversity index over productive rearrangements. Drawn from immuneACCESS, this table holds only the in-frame rearrangements with V and J called that TCRdb kept. Clones are partly lost; checked studies trace under half to an unresolved V gene and leave the rest unexplained. That table gives V, J and clone size, and the DNA gave D and trimming. Recorded for this sample are approximately 480,000 clones; about 85% of them occurred a single time. The biggest ten clones account for roughly 0.7% of the sample.

Enrolling through a virtual design, the prospective study's participants ranged in age from roughly 18 to 90 years and lived across roughly 24 United States geographic areas. In the prospective study, participants were assigned to cohorts based on the clinical history participants reported in a screening survey and a study questionnaire. ImmuneRACE Cohort 3 recovered participants were defined by two consecutive negative NP/OP PCR tests, healthcare professional clearance, or symptom resolution. Mobile phlebotomists in the prospective study collected whole blood, serum and a nasopharyngeal or oropharyngeal swab from every participant. Over a roughly 2-month period, participants in the prospective study had the option of providing additional blood draws and questionnaires. Blood samples from the prospective study were shipped frozen or at room temperature prior to DNA extraction. This clone came up a few times. Its antigen target is currently unknown. The record has no base qualities; no much larger clone is one base away.

Sequencing used PBMCs or T cells enriched from blood (not recorded which). This receptor was taken from a young woman who had recovered from COVID-19. Recombination linked TRBV28 to TRBJ1-5, and 8 bases in between align with TRBD1. Here the CDR3 is given as CASHRGFSNQPQHF. The nucleotide sequence reads as follows: TGTGCCTCACACAGGGGGTTTAGCAATCAGCCCCAGCATTTT.